This T cell receptor (beta chain) appears in the sequencing data of a study of blood T cell repertoires in COVID-19. This clone was seen a handful of times. Profiled with immunoSEQ multiplex PCR; TCRdb holds only in-frame clones, not every one. The table has about 110,000 clones, roughly 85% seen once. The CDR3 length is 11 residues. Between the trimmed V and J ends, which lost 6 bases and 13 bases, there was a span of 13 bases. CDR1 and CDR2 (germline): MDHEN, SYDVKM. This TCR derives from a human donor in a cohort sampled during active COVID-19. This chain links TRBV28 with TRBJ1-5; possible D gene TRBD1, 6 bases. Material: peripheral blood. For the CDR3, the DNA is TGTGCCAGCAGGGGGAGAGGACAGCAGCATTTT. Translating it yields CASRGRGQQHF.